This T cell receptor beta chain came from a study of T cells in Graves' hyperthyroidism and ophthalmopathy. The CDR3 regions of TCR beta were amplified from RNA transcripts. Carried out on the TCR CDR3, a first-round RT-PCR used the HTBI primer set. TCRdb re-derived calls from the multiplex PCR reads in MiXCR, one entry per CDR3 protein. The data hold some 500,000 distinct CDR3 sequences, with approximately 15% observed a single time. The trim removed 5 bases at V and 3 bases at J, leaving 7 bases unmatched. The CDR3 has 16 residues. This clonotype showed up many times. Diagnosis of hyperthyroidism was new in patients aged 18 to 65, and its duration was under 2 months.

The chain has TRBV12-3 or TRBV12-4 and TRBJ2-1, with 10 bases matching TRBD2. What was sequenced was blood. The clonotype was recovered from a woman aged 18 to 35 with Graves' hyperthyroidism. The CDR3 sequence: CASSPPGLAIYNEQFF. Written as DNA, the CDR3 is TGTGCCAGCAGTCCCCCGGGACTAGCGATCTACAATGAGCAGTTCTTC.